This T cell receptor beta chain was identified during a study of cytomegalovirus exposure and HLA in healthy donors. Looked up from germline, CDR1 is PRHDT and CDR2 is FYEKMQ (reference sequence). The CDR3 covers 12 residues. Trimming pared 0 bases from V and 10 bases from J, leaving 9 bases between. A word on this clone: Its antigen is unidentified.

The PCR was carried out with 60 Vbeta primers and 13 Jbeta primers. TCRdb's table, derived via immunoSEQ multiplex PCR, lists solely in-frame clones and lacks some. The data contain just over 85,000 clones, around 75% of them singletons. Study-wide results and caveats: The authors reported that TCR beta sequences could predict HLA-A and HLA-B alleles. These predictions were accurate for most subjects in the first cohort. A list of approximately 150 TCR beta chains associated with cytomegalovirus was given. Most of the TCR beta V segments (in an earlier analysis) were productive either about 87% or about 30% of the time.

This sequence was found in a middle-aged man in good health and CMV-seronegative. Sequencing used PBMCs. The chain has TRBV13 and TRBJ2-5; D remains ambiguous. The CDR3: CASSLGQRSQYF. The CDR3 DNA reads as TGTGCCAGCAGCTTAGGCCAGCGTAGCCAGTACTTC.